The T cell receptor beta chain described here comes from a study of blood T cell repertoires in COVID-19. Study-wide context: Donors in the United States, Italy and Spain gave samples during acute or convalescent COVID-19. The cDNA or gDNA used as material had been derived from T cells, B-cell-depleted T cells, or PBMCs.

Authors' analysis steps: Estimation of nucleated cell counts relied on the amplification of reference gene primers. Assay used: immunoSEQ multiplex PCR; TCRdb lists only in-frame clones, some missing. Clone size and the V and J calls come from that table; the DNA yielded D and trimming. This sample has about 99,000 clones; about 83% occur once, and the top ten carry approximately 2%. The CDR3 has 14 amino acids. Trimming pared 8 bases from V and 7 bases from J, leaving 18 bases between. CDR1 and CDR2 (germline): SNHLY, FYNNEI. The sequencing sample was made of peripheral blood. J is TRBJ2-1 and V is TRBV2; the D gene is possibly TRBD1 (5 bases). The sequence came from an older man with active or convalescent COVID-19. The CDR3 DNA sequence: TGTGCCAGCCTCGAAACAGGCCAAGGGAATGAGCAGTTCTTC. Translated, it gives CASLETGQGNEQFF.